These T cell receptor beta chains were read from a single sample in a study of T cells in Graves' hyperthyroidism and ophthalmopathy. In TCRdb, the multiplex PCR reads were re-called with MiXCR into one record per CDR3 protein. The table records 550,000 to 650,000 distinct CDR3 sequences, approximately 15% of them present only once. The sequenced material came from blood. These receptor sequences come from a woman aged 25-40 years with Graves' hyperthyroidism that later progressed to Graves' ophthalmopathy. The CDR3 runs from the conserved cysteine through the conserved F or W. D genes are given only for firm matches. Rows give clone size only sometimes, using once, few, many, or a class for an expanded clone.

. TRBJ2-7 . TRBV4-1 TGCGCCAGCAGCCACCTTAACGGGGACGAGCAGTACTTC CASSHLNGDEQYF
many TRBJ2-7 . TRBV30 TGTGCCTGGAGTCGGGGTTATCACGAGCAGTACTTC CAWSRGYHEQYF
many TRBJ1-6 TRBD1 TRBV5-1 TGCGCCAGCAGCTTGGGGACAGGGGGCGCCTGGAATTCACCCCTCCACTTT CASSLGTGGAWNSPLHF
. TRBJ2-3 . TRBV6-1 TGTGCCAGCAGTGAATCAAGGAGGGATACGCAGTATTTT CASSESRRDTQYF
few TRBJ1-1 . TRBV9 TGTGCCAGCAGCGCTAGACAGAGCTTCACTGAAGCTTTCTTT CASSARQSFTEAFF
few TRBJ2-3 . TRBV5-1 TGCGCCAGCCTAAAGGCGGGGACAGATACGCAGTATTTT CASLKAGTDTQYF
many TRBJ1-2 . TRBV19 TGTGCCAGTAGTTTATGGACTCCTGACTATGGCTACACCTTC CASSLWTPDYGYTF
. TRBJ1-6 . TRBV20-1 TGCAGTGCTAGCGCCGGGACACGGAGTTCACCCCTCCACTTT CSASAGTRSSPLHF
few TRBJ2-7 . TRBV5-8 TGTGCCAGCAGCTTCCAAGGGACCTACGAGCAGTACTTC CASSFQGTYEQYF
once TRBJ1-1 . TRBV7-9 TGTGCCAGCAGGGCCCTCTTCAGGGAAGGGGAGACTGAAGCTTTCTTT CASRALFREGETEAFF
. TRBJ2-1 TRBD2 TRBV9 TGTGCCAGCAGCGCCACTAGCGGACCTTACAATGAGCAGTTCTTC CASSATSGPYNEQFF
few TRBJ2-1 TRBD2 TRBV30 TGTGCCTGGAGTCGGGCGGGACTAGTGTACAATGAGCAGTTCTTC CAWSRAGLVYNEQFF
. TRBJ2-7 . TRBV12-5 TGTGCTAGTGGTTTGCGGGCATGGGATCGTCAGGGCGACGAGCAGTACTTC CASGLRAWDRQGDEQYF
. TRBJ1-5 . TRBV3-1 TGTGCCAGCAGCCAAGGGTTGGGGGCGCTTAATCAGCCCCAGCATTTT CASSQGLGALNQPQHF
. TRBJ2-7 . TRBV5-1 TGCGCCAGCAGCTTGGGTGGACTTGTCTACGAGCAGTACTTC CASSLGGLVYEQYF
. TRBJ1-2 . TRBV3-2 TGTGCCAGCAGCCAAGGACAGTCCGACTATGGCTATACCTTC CASSQGQSDYGYTF
few TRBJ2-1 . TRBV5-4 TGTGCCAGCAGCCCCCAAACCGGGACTGGTAACTACAATGAGCAGTTCTTC CASSPQTGTGNYNEQFF
few TRBJ2-2 TRBD2 TRBV10-1 TGCGCCAGCAGTAAGACTAGCGCAGACACCGGGGAGCTGTTTTTT CASSKTSADTGELFF
. TRBJ2-2 TRBD1 TRBV19 TGTGCCAGTAGTTACAGGGGAAACGGGGAGCTGTTTTTT CASSYRGNGELFF
many TRBJ2-3 . TRBV27 TGTGCCAGCAGTCCAAATCTAGCGTCTAGCACAGATACGCAGTATTTT CASSPNLASSTDTQYF
many TRBJ2-3 TRBD1 TRBV28 TGTGCCAGCAGTCCTTCAGGGGGATCCCTTGGCACAGATACGCAGTATTTT CASSPSGGSLGTDTQYF
few TRBJ2-1 . TRBV27 TGTGCCAGCTGGGGGGCGAATAGCTCCTACAATGAGCAGTTCTTC CASWGANSSYNEQFF
. TRBJ2-2 TRBD2 TRBV12-3/TRBV12-4 TGTGCCAGCAGTTTTCCCCTTGCGGGAGCGGTCGGGGAGCTGTTTTTT CASSFPLAGAVGELFF
many TRBJ1-2 . TRBV25-1 TGTGCCAGCAGTCTTGGAATAGAGGCTAACTATGGCTACACCTTC CASSLGIEANYGYTF
many TRBJ1-6 . TRBV20-1 TGCAGTGCTAGTCGAAGGGTCTCCCCCCGGGGTTCACCCCTCCACTTT CSASRRVSPRGSPLHF
few TRBJ2-2 . TRBV6-1 TGTGCCAGCAGTGGGCCAGGGCCCCCCGGGGAGCTGTTTTTT CASSGPGPPGELFF
few TRBJ2-3 . TRBV6-2/TRBV6-3 TGTGCCAGCAGGCAGGACACAGATACGCAGTATTTT CASRQDTDTQYF
many TRBJ2-1 TRBD2 TRBV6-1 TGTGCCAGCAGTTATTTACTAGCGGAGTACAATGAGCAGTTCTTC CASSYLLAEYNEQFF
many TRBJ1-2 . TRBV30 TGTGCCTGGAGACACCCAGGGGCCGGCTACACCTTC CAWRHPGAGYTF
. TRBJ1-1 TRBD1 TRBV12-3/TRBV12-4 TGTGCCAGCAGTCGGGGACAGGGGCCAGGAGCTGAAGCTTTCTTT CASSRGQGPGAEAFF
many TRBJ1-1 . TRBV28 TGTGCCAGCAGCGGGGGGGTGGGCACTGAAGCTTTCTTT CASSGGVGTEAFF
many TRBJ2-1 . TRBV20-1 TGCAGTGCTTGCCCCGGGACCAGCTCCTACAATGAGCAGTTCTTC CSACPGTSSYNEQFF
many TRBJ1-1 . TRBV28 TGTGCCAGCACATCGCCTCTCTTGGACACTGAAGCTTTCTTT CASTSPLLDTEAFF
few TRBJ2-7 . TRBV28 TGTGCCAGCAGTTTATGGCAGGGGAAGCAGTACTTC CASSLWQGKQYF
many TRBJ2-3 . TRBV7-9 TGTGCCAGCAGCTTAGGGGCGGAGACCACAGATACGCAGTATTTT CASSLGAETTDTQYF
few TRBJ2-6 . TRBV27 TGTGCCAGCAGTTTAGACCCCATGATCTCTGGGGCCAACGTCCTGACTTTC CASSLDPMISGANVLTF